The clone carrying this TCR beta chain was picked up one time. Its antigen is undetermined. One end of the junction fails to match germline, which may point to a read error. Here immunoSEQ multiplex PCR was the method, and the copy in TCRdb shows in-frame clones only, minus some. The sample has about 160,000 clones; roughly 90% are singletons. This entry is derived from a study of T cell responses to AZD1222 COVID-19 vaccine. Turning to the study itself: Analyses pooled second doses at about 4 or about 12 weeks. Overall study results and limits: Seropositive AZD1222 recipients at baseline numbered only six or seven. Most donors were white British, females outnumbered males, and clonal diversity was possibly underestimated.

CDR3 size: 18 residues. Germline CDR1 and CDR2: SGHDT and YYEEEE. The sequence derives from an adult in good health. The V gene is TRBV5-6, the J gene TRBJ1-3; a weak D match, TRBD1 (6 bases). The material was peripheral blood, obtained on day 0 of AZD1222 vaccination. CDR3 sequence (DNA): TGTGCCAGCAGTTTGGGACACCTTCCACCAGACTCTGGAAACACCATATATTTT. This codes for CASSLGHLPPDSGNTIYF.